A single sample gave rise to the 18 T cell receptor delta chains below, sequenced in a study of γδ T cells in repeated Plasmodium falciparum infection. TCRdb re-identified clones in the multiplex PCR reads via CATT. The repertoire holds around 46,000 delta-chain clones, 1.9% seen once, with approximately 24% in the top ten. Vgamma9/Vdelta2+ and Vdelta2-negative gammadelta T cells were flow-sorted from PBMC for bulk sequencing. The sample comprised gamma-delta T cells from blood. These receptors originate from a pool of human donors (malaria-infected and uninfected, not separated).

The sample holds one count of this clone. This chain joins TRDV2 and TRDJ1; 7 nucleotides agree with TRDD3. The J gene, absent from TCRdb, was called here by matching the DNA to germline. With V trimmed by 1 base and J by 5 bases, 21 bases remained unmatched. The CDR3 is made up of 19 amino acids. Germline V gives CDR1 GEAIGNYY, CDR2 EKD. The CDR3 coding sequence is TGTGCCTGTGACACATTGAGTGGGGGAAAAAATTTAGAGCAAGATAAACTCATCTTT. It codes for CACDTLSGGKNLEQDKLIF.

This clone was recorded many times. TCRdb's protein, taken from a much larger clone, differs from this DNA's translation at residue 18, likely owing to a read error; the protein displayed comes from the DNA. The rearrangement joins TRDV1 to TRDJ1; TRDD3 agrees at 11 bases. TCRdb lists no J gene, so it was determined here by aligning the DNA to germline. CDR1 TSWWSYY and CDR2 QGS come from the germline V gene. The CDR3 is 23 amino acids. The ends lost 5 bases at V and 3 bases at J; junction bases unmatched: 29. CDR3 amino acids: CALGSTWAAPFLFGGYDADKLIF. The CDR3, as DNA: TGTGCTCTTGGGTCAACTTGGGCGGCTCCCTTCCTGTTTGGGGGATACGACGCCGATAAACTCATCTTT.

Comments on this clone: A far larger clone is only one base removed, so a read error is likely. This sample also contains other DNA sequences that code for the same CDR3. V gene TRDV1 combines with J gene TRDJ1; 12 bases match TRDD3. TCRdb lists no J gene, so it was determined here by aligning the DNA to germline. Looked up from germline, CDR1 is TSWWSYY and CDR2 is QGS. This CDR3 has 23 amino acids. Trimming removed 3 bases from V and 0 bases from J; junction bases left unmatched: 23. The CDR3 loop is CALGEGTYLYWGILIPNTDKLIF. CDR3 coding DNA: TGTGCTCTTGGGGAGGGAACCTACCTCTACTGGGGGATACTAATACCGAACACCGATAAACTCATCTTT.

With regard to this clone: TCRdb has a much larger clone's protein, which differs at residue 9 from the translation of this DNA, likely because of a read error; what is shown is the protein translated from the DNA. This chain connects TRDV2 to TRDJ1, with 7 nucleotides matching TRDD3. The J gene is not listed in TCRdb, so it was assigned here from a DNA match to germline. This CDR3 has 14 residues. Trimming at V came to 3 bases and at J to 3 bases, leaving 6 bases not matched to a gene. The germline V gene encodes CDR1 GEAIGNYY and CDR2 EKD. The CDR3 sequence is CACDSLGTSDKLIF. DNA for the CDR3: TGTGCCTGTGACTCACTGGGGACTTCCGATAAACTCATCTTT.

This clone occurred a few times. The protein given by TCRdb reflects a much larger clone and differs at residue 16 from this DNA's translation, likely from a read error; the protein shown is the DNA's translation. J is TRDJ1 and V is TRDV1; 9 nucleotides align to TRDD3. TCRdb lists no J gene, so it was determined here by aligning the DNA to germline. The V segment lost 0 bases and the J segment 3 bases; nucleotides outside the gene matches: 20. CDR1 and CDR2 (germline): TSWWSYY, QGS. CDR3 length: 21 residues. CDR3 nucleotide sequence: TGTGCTCTTGGGGAACTAAGGTGTTGCACTGGGGGAACGGGGCGCGCCGATAAACTCATCTTT. It yields the protein CALGELRCCTGGTGRADKLIF.

This clone was picked up many times. The protein that TCRdb holds for this DNA derives from a much larger clone and differs from the translated DNA at residue 11, which likely indicates a read error; the protein shown here is translated from the DNA. J is TRDJ1 and V is TRDV1; 7 nucleotides agree with TRDD3. The CDR3 consists of 18 residues. Germline CDR1 and CDR2: TSWWSYY and QGS. V lost 1 base to trimming and J lost 3 bases; unmatched junction nucleotides: 14. The CDR3 DNA is TGTGCTCTTGGGGAACCCTCACGCCTGGGGGGTAATCCCGATAAACTCATCTTT. Translated, it gives CALGEPSRLGGNPDKLIF.

This clone has at least ten counts. This probably arose from a read error, given a far larger clone one base away. The sample has other DNA sequences that encode this CDR3 too. This chain connects TRDV2 to TRDJ1, with 7 bases fitting TRDD3. The CDR3 sequence is 18 residues long. The germline gives CDR1 GEAIGNYY, CDR2 EKD. The DNA for the CDR3 is TGTGCCTGTGACACCCTAAGTACTGGGGAACAGTACACCGATAAACTTATCTTT. Translating gives CACDTLSTGEQYTDKLIF.

This clone has just a few counts. A far larger clone is just one base off, so this is likely a read error. The same CDR3 arises from other DNA sequences in this sample as well. The chain employs TRDV2 and TRDJ1, with TRDD3 identical over 7 bases. TCRdb records no J gene; here it was assigned by comparing the DNA to germline. J gave up 2 bases and V 0 bases, and 29 bases lay outside the gene matches. Per germline, CDR1 GEAIGNYY and CDR2 EKD. The CDR3 covers 23 residues. CDR3 loop: CACDTIDSSWKTGDVTATDKLIF. The CDR3 DNA is TGTGCCTGTGACACCATTGACTCCTCCTGGAAGACTGGGGATGTTACGGCGACCGATAAACTCATCTTT.

Comments on this clone: This likely stems from a read error, as it lies one base from a far larger clone. Other DNA sequences in this specimen translate into the identical CDR3. No J gene was called, and the V gene is TRDV1; TRDD3, the D gene given by the table, was not confirmed from the DNA. CDR1 TSWWSYY and CDR2 QGS come from the germline V gene. The CDR3 totals 20 residues. The CDR3 DNA reads TGTGCTCTTGGGGTAATAAAACTTCCTACTGGGATGGAACACACCGATAAACTCATCTTC. It yields the protein CALGVIKLPTGMEHTDKLIF.

This clone was seen a few times. TCRdb's protein for this DNA is that of a much larger clone and differs from the translation at residue 8, likely a read error; the protein shown is the DNA translation. This rearrangement joins TRDV3 to TRDJ1; D gene uncertain. In the absence of a J gene in TCRdb, the DNA was matched to germline to assign it here. The CDR3 contains 15 residues. Deletions cut 2 bases from V and 2 bases from J, with 18 bases between. The germline V gene has CDR1 TVYSNPD and CDR2 GDNSRS (reference sequence). This chain's CDR3 is CAFAREGLGTDKLIF. As DNA, the CDR3 is TGTGCCTTTGCCCGTGAGGGCCTTGGAACCGATAAACTCATCTTT.

In regard to this clone: This likely stems from a read error, as it lies one base from a far larger clone. This CDR3 is also generated by other DNA sequences in the sample. The chain combines TRDV1 with TRDJ2; the match to TRDD3 covers 10 bases. TCRdb lists no J gene, so it was determined here by aligning the DNA to germline. V shed 3 bases and J 4 bases; nucleotides not matched to a gene: 17. This CDR3 has 20 amino acids. CDR1 and CDR2 (germline): TSWWSYY, QGS. The CDR3 loop is CALGETLTSTGGLRTAQLFF. CDR3 sequence (DNA): TGTGCTCTTGGGGAGACCTTAACTAGTACTGGGGGATTAAGGACAGCACAACTCTTCTTT.

A remark on this clone: Translating this DNA gives a protein that differs at residue 5 from the TCRdb one, which belongs to a much larger clone; a read error is likely, and the protein shown is this translation. The chain joins TRDV1 to TRDJ1; weak D call: TRDD2 (6 bases). The CDR3 is made up of 15 amino acids. Germline V CDR1 and CDR2: TSWWSYY, QGS. Trimming pared 4 bases from V and 9 bases from J, leaving 21 bases between. CDR3 region: CALGGLSPTLVELIF. CDR3 DNA sequence: TGTGCTCTTGGGGGACTCTCTCCTACTCTGGTTGAACTCATCTTT.

Regarding this clone: The translation of this DNA and the TCRdb protein of a much larger clone differ at residue 8, probably owing to a read error; the protein shown here is translated from the DNA. The gene calls are TRDV1 and TRDJ1; 10 bases line up with TRDD3. The J gene is not listed in TCRdb, so it was assigned here from a DNA match to germline. J was trimmed by 0 bases and V by 2 bases; bases with no gene match: 24. The CDR3 length is 23 residues. Germline values: CDR1 TSWWSYY, CDR2 QGS. CDR3 residues: CALGELLLARGRGGIRDTDKLIF. In DNA, the CDR3 is TGTGCTCTTGGGGAATTGCTTCTCGCGCGAGGGAGAGGGGGGATACGCGACACCGATAAACTCATCTTT.

In its sample, this clone was seen a few times. Since a far larger clone is one base different, this is likely a read error. Additional DNA sequences in this sample encode the identical CDR3. The chain is built from TRDV2 and TRDJ1, with TRDD3 identical over 7 bases. TCRdb lists no J gene, so it was determined here by aligning the DNA to germline. Germline lookup yields CDR1 GEAIGNYY and CDR2 EKD. The CDR3 consists of 19 residues. V was pared by 1 base and J by 3 bases, with 19 bases of the junction left unmatched. CDR3 nucleotide sequence: TGTGCCTGTGACACACTGCGTGGGGGACACCCTTTCGAGCCCGATAAACTCATCTTT. Translating gives CACDTLRGGHPFEPDKLIF.

This clone was seen more than once but under ten times. This DNA's translation differs at residue 19 from TCRdb's protein, which comes from a much larger clone; a read error is likely, and the protein shown is translated from the DNA. The chain carries TRDV3 and TRDJ1, with TRDD3 matching 10 bases. TCRdb leaves out the J gene; it was filled in here by matching the DNA to germline. Germline values: CDR1 TVYSNPD, CDR2 GDNSRS (reference sequence). This CDR3 contains 24 residues. V shed 1 base, J shed 8 bases, and the junction held 40 bases outside the gene matches. This chain's CDR3 is CAFKGGPSAGIKTPVYWGMQKLIF. The CDR3 nucleotides read TGTGCCTTTAAGGGGGGACCTTCCGCCGGTATAAAAACTCCCGTATACTGGGGGATGCAAAAACTCATCTTT.

Comments on this clone: A far larger clone differs by one base, so this is likely a read error. Other DNA sequences in the sample encode the same CDR3. Here the CDR3 reads CALGDPSPYWGIGSRLDKLIF. As DNA, the CDR3 is TGTGCCCTTGGGGATCCTTCCCCATACTGGGGGATAGGTAGTCGACTCGATAAACTCATCTTT. The chain uses TRDV1 and TRDJ1, with TRDD3 matching 11 bases. Germline V lookup: CDR1 TSWWSYY, CDR2 QGS. The CDR3 contains 21 residues.

This clone has more than one count but fewer than ten. This likely reflects a read error, since a far larger clone is one base away. The chain uses TRDV1 and TRDJ1; TRDD3 matches 12 bases. Matching the DNA to germline supplied the J gene, which TCRdb does not give. CDR3 size: 21 residues. Germline-derived CDR1 and CDR2 are TSWWSYY and QGS. The CDR3 protein is CALGGMQGSWGIRWYTDKLIF. CDR3 bases: TGTGCTCTTGGGGGTATGCAAGGCAGCTGGGGGATACGCTGGTACACTGATAAACTCATCTTT.

At least ten counts were recorded for this clone. J is TRDJ2 and V is TRDV1; 9 bases line up with TRDD3. The germline gives CDR1 TSWWSYY, CDR2 QGS. V was clipped by 2 bases and J by 0 bases; unmatched bases: 7. The CDR3 spans 18 residues. The CDR3 DNA follows: TGTGCTCTTGGGGAATCTGGGGATACGCCACCTTTGACAGCACAACTCTTCTTT. This encodes CALGESGDTPPLTAQLFF.